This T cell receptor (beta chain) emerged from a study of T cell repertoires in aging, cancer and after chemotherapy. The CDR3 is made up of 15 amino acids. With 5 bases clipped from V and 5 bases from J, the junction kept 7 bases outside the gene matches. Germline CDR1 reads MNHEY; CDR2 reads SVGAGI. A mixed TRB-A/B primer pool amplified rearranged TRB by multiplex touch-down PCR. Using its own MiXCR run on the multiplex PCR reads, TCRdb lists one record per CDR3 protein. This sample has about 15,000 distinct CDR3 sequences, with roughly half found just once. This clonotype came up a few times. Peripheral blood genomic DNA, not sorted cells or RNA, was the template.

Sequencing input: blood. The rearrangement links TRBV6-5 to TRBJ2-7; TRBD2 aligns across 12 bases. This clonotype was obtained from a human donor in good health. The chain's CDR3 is CASSRRLAGAHEQYF. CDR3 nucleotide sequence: TGTGCCAGCAGTCGACGACTAGCGGGAGCCCACGAGCAGTACTTC.